These 20 T cell receptor beta chains originate from one sample sequenced in a study of blood T cell repertoires in COVID-19. The method was immunoSEQ multiplex PCR; TCRdb's version includes in-frame clones alone and lacks a portion of them. Among 95,000 or so clones listed, over 70% were seen once. Source material: peripheral blood. The receptor source for this set is a man of 80 years or more with active or convalescent COVID-19.

The CDR3 here is CASSDGTGGETQYF. Here the CDR3 DNA reads TGCGCCAGCAGTGATGGGACTGGTGGAGAGACCCAGTACTTC. V usage is TRBV10-2 and J usage is TRBJ2-5; TRBD2 is a possible D gene (6 bases). The CDR3 sequence is 14 residues long. Trimming shortened V by 3 bases and J by 4 bases, and 12 bases separated the two germline ends. CDR1 is WSHSY, CDR2 SAAADI, per germline.

This chain connects TRBV19 to TRBJ1-2, with D uncertain. Germline CDR1 LNHDA, CDR2 SQIVND (reference sequence). The CDR3 consists of 13 residues. Trimming took off 4 bases at V and 5 bases at J, with 11 bases between the two ends. The CDR3 nucleotides read TGTGCCAGTAGTAGGGAGGGCAGATATGGCTACACCTTC. Translating gives CASSREGRYGYTF.

This chain uses TRBV2 with TRBJ2-5; D remains unclear. Germline-derived CDR1 and CDR2 are SNHLY and FYNNEI. This CDR3 comprises 11 residues. V was shortened by 3 bases and J by 6 bases, with 5 bases between the two germline ends. The CDR3 bases are TGTGCCAGCAGTGATTTAAAGACCCAGTACTTC. This sequence encodes CASSDLKTQYF. The full variable domain, with the rest looked up from reference TRBV2 and TRBJ2-5, is EPEVTQTPSHQVTQMGQEVILRCVPISNHLYFYWYRQILGQKVEFLVSFYNNEISEKSEIFDDQFSVERPDGSNFTLKIRSTKLEDSAMYFCASSDLKTQYFGPGTRLLVL.

This clone was seen only a few times. The chain employs TRBV5-5 and TRBJ1-4; D is perhaps TRBD1 (6 bases). Germline V gene data show CDR1 as SGHKS and CDR2 as YYEKEE (reference sequence). The CDR3 is 13 residues long. The V gene lost 1 base and the J gene lost 7 bases, with 8 bases spanning the gap. The CDR3 nucleotides are TGTGCCAGCAGCTTGAGGGGGACTGAAAAACTGTTTTTT. This encodes CASSLRGTEKLFF.

As regards this clone: Other DNA sequences within the sample encode an identical CDR3. The chain uses TRBV10-2 and TRBJ2-6, with 9 bases fitting TRBD1. Trimming cost V 0 bases and J 1 base; bases outside gene matches: 4. Germline CDR1 is WSHSY and CDR2 is SAAADI. The length of the CDR3 is 18 residues. For the CDR3, the DNA is TGCGCCAGCAGTGAGTCGGGGACAGGGCTGTCTGGGGCCAACGTCCTGACTTTC. Translated, it gives CASSESGTGLSGANVLTF.

V gene TRBV18 combines with J gene TRBJ2-7; a weak D match, TRBD1 (5 bases). V lost 6 bases and J lost 2, with 11 bases in between. This CDR3 spans 13 amino acids. The germline CDR1 and CDR2 sequences are KGHSH and LQKENI. This chain's CDR3 is CASSWQGPYEQYF. The CDR3 DNA is TGTGCCAGCTCCTGGCAGGGTCCCTACGAGCAGTACTTC.

The chain's CDR3 is CASSLGSVRGEQFF. Written as DNA, the CDR3 is TGTGCCAGCAGCTTGGGGTCGGTACGGGGAGAGCAGTTCTTC. The chain joins TRBV5-5 to TRBJ2-1; TRBD2 is a possible D gene (5 bases). With 0 bases removed from V and 10 bases from J, the gap between germline ends came to 14 bases. The CDR3 covers 14 residues. Germline V gene lookup returns CDR1 SGHKS and CDR2 YYEKEE (reference sequence).

The chain links TRBV7-3 to TRBJ1-6; TRBD1 aligns across 11 bases. The CDR3 loop spans 14 amino acids. The J segment lost 10 bases and the V segment lost 4 bases, leaving 3 bases of the junction unmatched. The V gene's germline CDR1 is SGHTA and CDR2 FQGTGA. The CDR3 DNA follows: TGTGCCAGCAGCTCGGACAGGGGGCTGTCACCCCTCCACTTT. It translates to CASSSDRGLSPLHF. The complete variable domain, with remaining parts taken from reference TRBV7-3 and TRBJ1-6, reads GAGVSQTPSNKVTEKGKYVELRCDPISGHTALYWYRQSLGQGPEFLIYFQGTGAADDSGLPNDRFFAVRPEGSVSTLKIQRTERGDSAVYLCASSSDRGLSPLHFGNGTRLTVT.

V gene TRBV3-1 (or the pseudogene TRBV3-2) combines with J gene TRBJ2-7, with D unclear. Trimming pared 0 bases from V and 4 bases from J, leaving 4 bases between. Per the germline V gene, CDR1 is LGHDT and CDR2 is YNNKEL (reference sequence). The CDR3 consists of 12 residues. This chain's CDR3 is CASSQDRYEQYF. The CDR3 bases are TGTGCCAGCAGCCAAGATCGGTACGAGCAGTACTTC.

This clone was seen a few times. The genes are TRBV5-4 and TRBJ2-5, with D maybe TRBD1 (6 bases). CDR1 is SGHNT and CDR2 is YYREEE in the germline V gene (reference sequence). The CDR3 is 15 amino acids. V dropped 0 bases and J dropped 4 bases, with 13 bases sitting between them. CDR3 loop: CASSLVTDSIETQYF. Here the CDR3 DNA reads TGTGCCAGCAGCTTGGTAACGGACAGTATAGAGACCCAGTACTTC.

The chain combines TRBV18 with TRBJ1-1; D gene uncertain. CDR1 KGHSH and CDR2 LQKENI come from the germline V gene. This CDR3 has 15 residues. V lost 6 bases and J lost 1, with 15 bases in between. CDR3: CASSALAGRNTEAFF. CDR3 sequence (DNA): TGTGCCAGCTCCGCCCTAGCTGGCCGGAACACTGAAGCTTTCTTT.

The chain couples TRBV4-1 to TRBJ2-1; 8 bases align to TRBD2. Germline V gene sequence: CDR1 MGHRA, CDR2 YSYEKL. Trimming cost V 7 bases and J 0 bases; bases outside gene matches: 5. The CDR3 length is 15 residues. The CDR3 DNA follows: TGCGCCAGCACCCCCGGGACTAGCTCCTACAATGAGCAGTTCTTC. It specifies CASTPGTSSYNEQFF.

This clone has only one observation. The chain employs TRBV15 and TRBJ1-1, with D perhaps matching TRBD1 (5 bases). V lost 5 bases, J lost 1 base, and 11 bases lay in between. This CDR3 contains 14 residues. Germline V gene lookup returns CDR1 LNHNV and CDR2 YYDKDF (reference sequence). The CDR3, as DNA: TGTGCCACCAGCCCCTACAGGTGGAACACTGAAGCTTTCTTT. As protein: CATSPYRWNTEAFF. The variable domain in full, completed from reference TRBV15 and TRBJ1-1, reads DAMVIQNPRYQVTQFGKPVTLSCSQTLNHNVMYWYQQKSSQAPKLLFHYYDKDFNNEADTPDNFQSRRPNTSFCFLDIRSPGLGDTAMYLCATSPYRWNTEAFFGQGTRLTVV.

CDR3 DNA sequence: TGCGCCAGCAGCTTTTTAGGGGGGGCGTCAGATACGCAGTATTTT. Translating it yields CASSFLGGASDTQYF. The chain joins TRBV5-1 to TRBJ2-3; a weak D match, TRBD2 (7 bases). The CDR3 has 15 residues. Trimming removed 2 bases at V and 4 bases at J, with 14 bases between. Germline CDR1 SGHRS, CDR2 YFSETQ.

The chain is built from TRBV5-4 and TRBJ2-3; D is perhaps TRBD1 (5 bases). The length of the CDR3 is 13 residues. Germline CDR1 and CDR2: SGHNT and YYREEE (reference sequence). Trimming removed 4 bases from V and 6 bases from J, with 12 bases in between. CDR3 DNA sequence: TGTGCCAGCAGCCCAGGGATGGGGGATACGCAGTATTTT. Translated: CASSPGMGDTQYF.

V is TRBV5-1 and J is TRBJ1-3; D unresolved. The CDR3 contains 16 residues. Trimming shortened V by 1 base and J by 2 bases, and 13 bases separated the two germline ends. Germline loops: CDR1 SGHRS, CDR2 YFSETQ. The CDR3 region has the DNA TGCGCCAGCAGCTTGAGCCCCCAAAGAGCTGGAAACACCATATATTTT. Encoded protein: CASSLSPQRAGNTIYF.

The genes are TRBV19 and TRBJ2-1; maybe TRBD1 (6 bases). Per the germline V gene, CDR1 is LNHDA and CDR2 is SQIVND (reference sequence). Trimming took off 6 bases at V and 6 bases at J, with 18 bases between the two ends. The CDR3 sequence is 15 residues long. CDR3 sequence (DNA): TGTGCCAGTAGCGAACAGACAGGAGGAGGCAATGAGCAGTTCTTC. Translating gives CASSEQTGGGNEQFF.

The chain couples TRBV7-9 to TRBJ1-6; D is uncertain. Germline V gene data show CDR1 as SEHNR and CDR2 as FQNEAQ (reference sequence). Trimming pared 3 bases from V and 9 bases from J, leaving 12 bases between. The CDR3 runs to 14 residues. DNA of the CDR3: TGTGCCAGCAGCTTGGCATCTTTACGTTCACCCCTCCACTTT. Translating gives CASSLASLRSPLHF.

This clone was observed a few times. The CDR3 is CASKTGGTEAFF. The CDR3, as DNA: TGTGCCAGCAAGACAGGGGGCACTGAAGCTTTCTTT. V and J are TRBV6-5 and TRBJ1-1; 9 bases align to TRBD1. The CDR3 runs to 12 residues. Losses at the gene ends were 7 bases for V and 4 bases for J; bases not matched to a gene: 1. Germline V CDR1 and CDR2: MNHEY, SVGAGI.

This clone was counted only a few times. V usage is TRBV19 and J usage is TRBJ2-4; 7 bases align to TRBD1. Germline assignment: CDR1 LNHDA and CDR2 SQIVND (reference sequence). The CDR3 covers 14 residues. Trimming removed 4 bases from V and 9 bases from J; junction bases left unmatched: 9. The DNA of the CDR3 is TGTGCCAGTAGTAGAGGGACAGTCAATGGCATTCAGTACTTC. Amino acid sequence: CASSRGTVNGIQYF.